These 15 T cell receptor beta chains were all obtained from the same sample, sequenced in a study of shared clonotypes between healthy human individuals. Naive CD8 cells, CD45RO-negative and positively selected for CCR7, excluded terminally differentiated effector memory CD45RA+ cells. Generated by immunoSEQ multiplex PCR, the TCRdb table keeps only in-frame clones and is missing some. Of hundreds of thousands of clones in the sample, approximately 95% are singletons; the top ten hold approximately 0.11%. The sample taken for sequencing was naive CD8+ T cells sorted from blood. These receptors all come from a woman under 40 in good health.

This clone was recorded only once. The V call is TRBV2, the J call TRBJ2-3; the D is unclear. The CDR3 is 12 residues long. Trimming cost V 7 bases and J 0 bases, with 5 bases left between them. CDR1 and CDR2 (germline): SNHLY, FYNNEI. The CDR3 sequence: CASIGSTDTQYF. The CDR3 nucleotides are TGTGCCAGCATTGGTAGCACAGATACGCAGTATTTT.

The rearrangement links TRBV27 to TRBJ2-7, with D tentatively TRBD2 (6 bases). Germline V gene data show CDR1 as MNHEY and CDR2 as SMNVEV (reference sequence). Trimming pared 3 bases from V and 2 bases from J, leaving 11 bases between. CDR3 size: 14 residues. The CDR3 sequence is CASSFGGRTYEQYF. As DNA, the CDR3 is TGTGCCAGCAGTTTCGGTGGGAGGACCTACGAGCAGTACTTC.

The chain is built from TRBV2 and TRBJ2-7; D is perhaps TRBD2 (5 bases). The CDR3 has 15 residues. Germline loops: CDR1 SNHLY, CDR2 FYNNEI. V dropped 3 bases and J dropped 7 bases, with 19 bases sitting between them. CDR3 in amino acids: CASSDQDSLPEEQYF. The CDR3 DNA sequence: TGTGCCAGCAGTGACCAGGACTCCCTCCCGGAGGAGCAGTACTTC.

The genes are TRBV28 and TRBJ2-7; D might be TRBD2 (6 bases). The germline V and J ends were trimmed by 3 bases and 0 bases, with 15 bases remaining between them. The CDR3 loop spans 16 amino acids. Germline loops: CDR1 MDHEN, CDR2 SYDVKM. The CDR3 protein is CASSLIDGLFSYEQYF. CDR3 DNA sequence: TGTGCCAGCAGTTTGATAGACGGACTATTCTCCTACGAGCAGTACTTC.

This chain links TRBV27 with TRBJ2-5; TRBD1 or TRBD2 may be the D gene (5 bases each). V was shortened by 5 bases and J by 5 bases, with 15 bases between the two germline ends. Germline assignment: CDR1 MNHEY and CDR2 SMNVEV (reference sequence). The CDR3 contains 14 residues. CDR3 nucleotides: TGTGCCAGCAGTCTGGGACCCTTCGGCGAGACCCAGTACTTC. It translates to CASSLGPFGETQYF.

This sequence joins TRBV19 and TRBJ2-5; no clear D gene. The CDR3 consists of 12 residues. CDR1 is LNHDA and CDR2 is SQIVND in the germline V gene (reference sequence). V was shortened by 3 bases and J by 5 bases, with 7 bases between the two germline ends. CDR3 amino acids: CASSMSSETQYF. In DNA, the CDR3 is TGTGCCAGTAGTATGTCTTCCGAGACCCAGTACTTC.

The J gene is TRBJ2-1, the V gene TRBV29-1; TRBD1 might be the D (5 bases). Looked up from germline, CDR1 is SQVTM and CDR2 is ANQGSEA. Trimming took off 7 bases at V and 5 bases at J, with 21 bases between the two ends. The CDR3 sequence is 15 residues long. The CDR3 here is CSAHYYETDNNEQFF. CDR3 nucleotide sequence: TGCAGCGCCCACTACTACGAGACAGACAACAATGAGCAGTTCTTC.

The sample holds one count of this clone. V usage is TRBV19 and J usage is TRBJ2-1; TRBD2 might be the D (6 bases). Germline V CDR1 and CDR2: LNHDA, SQIVND (reference sequence). Trimming pared 9 bases from V and 2 bases from J, leaving 14 bases between. The CDR3 runs to 14 residues. CDR3 coding DNA: TGTGCCAGAGGGGTAGCGGAGACCTACAATGAGCAGTTCTTC. Translation: CARGVAETYNEQFF.

The V and J genes are TRBV5-1 and TRBJ2-1, with TRBD2 matching over 10 bases. Per germline, CDR1 SGHRS and CDR2 YFSETQ. The V segment lost 10 bases and the J segment 10 bases; nucleotides outside the gene matches: 5. The CDR3 is 11 residues long. The CDR3 spells CACIAGGEQFF. The CDR3 DNA is TGCGCCTGTATAGCGGGAGGAGAGCAGTTCTTC.

V usage is TRBV13 and J usage is TRBJ2-7; no clear D gene. The CDR3 sequence is 16 residues long. Trimming stripped 5 bases from V and 3 bases from J, with 20 bases between. Germline CDR1 is PRHDT and CDR2 is FYEKMQ (reference sequence). Written as DNA, the CDR3 is TGTGCCAGCAGCCAGCGTGGGTCTGAGAATCACTACGAGCAGTACTTC. Translation: CASSQRGSENHYEQYF.

CDR3 nucleotides: TGTGCCACCTCCTGGGGGAGCGAGCAGTACTTC. Its translation: CATSWGSEQYF. V and J are TRBV6-5 and TRBJ2-7; the D gene could be TRBD1 or TRBD2 (5 bases each). Trimming took off 10 bases at V and 6 bases at J, with 13 bases between the two ends. CDR1 is MNHEY and CDR2 is SVGAGI in the germline V gene. This CDR3 has 11 residues.

The rearrangement joins TRBV28 to TRBJ1-2; D perhaps matches TRBD1 (6 bases). The CDR3 covers 13 residues. Germline CDR1 reads MDHEN; CDR2 reads SYDVKM. The germline V and J ends were trimmed by 3 bases and 9 bases, with 14 bases remaining between them. CDR3 in DNA: TGTGCCAGCAGTTTTCCAGGGGATGATTGCTACACCTTC. Translation gives CASSFPGDDCYTF.

The V gene is TRBV27, the J gene TRBJ2-7, with 12 bases that match TRBD2. The junction had 3 bases not matched to a gene; V was cut back by 3 bases and J by 3 bases. CDR1 is MNHEY, CDR2 SMNVEV, per germline (reference sequence). The CDR3 sequence is 15 residues long. For the CDR3, the DNA is TGTGCCAGCAGTTTTCGGACTAGCGGGGTCTACGAGCAGTACTTC. As protein: CASSFRTSGVYEQYF.

The V and J genes are TRBV14 and TRBJ1-3; D remains ambiguous. The germline gives CDR1 SGHDN, CDR2 FVKESK. This CDR3 spans 17 amino acids. V was pared by 5 bases and J by 0 bases, with 17 bases between. CDR3 DNA: TGTGCCAGCAGCGCATATCCCGGACTGTCCTCTGGAAACACCATATATTTT. This encodes CASSAYPGLSSGNTIYF.

The CDR3 region has the DNA TGTGCCACCAGCGGACCGGGACAGGGAAAGATCACAGATACGCAGTATTTT. This gives the protein CATSGPGQGKITDTQYF. The J gene is TRBJ2-3, the V gene TRBV15, with TRBD1 identical over 9 bases. The CDR3 contains 17 residues. Germline assignment: CDR1 LNHNV and CDR2 YYDKDF (reference sequence). The trim removed 5 bases at V and 2 bases at J, leaving 11 bases unmatched.